These 18 T cell receptor beta chains were sequenced from one sample in a study of blood T cell repertoires in COVID-19. Profiled with immunoSEQ multiplex PCR; TCRdb holds only in-frame clones, not every one. The sample has roughly 260,000 clones, about nine tenths seen once. The sequenced material came from PBMCs or T cells enriched from blood (not recorded which). The receptors originated from a woman aged 18-29 years who had recovered from COVID-19.

This clone appeared once. This chain connects TRBV20-1 to TRBJ1-1; D gene ambiguous. Germline V CDR1 and CDR2: DFQATT, SNEGSKA (reference sequence). The CDR3 runs 11 residues. Trimming pared 0 bases from V and 6 bases from J, leaving 5 bases between. CDR3 nucleotide sequence: TGCAGTGCTAGAGATATCCCTGAAGCTTTCTTT. Protein product: CSARDIPEAFF.

This clone was counted a single time. The CDR3 DNA is TGTGCCAGTAGTAAACTAGCGGGGGTCTACGAGCAGTACTTC. It is translated as CASSKLAGVYEQYF. The rearrangement links TRBV19 to TRBJ2-7, with TRBD2 matching 11 bases. Trimming took 4 bases from V and 3 from J; bases not matched to a gene: 2. This CDR3 contains 14 residues. Looked up from germline, CDR1 is LNHDA and CDR2 is SQIVND (reference sequence).

The V gene is TRBV5-5, the J gene TRBJ2-7; 9 nucleotides agree with TRBD1. V shed 4 bases, J shed 0 bases, and the junction held 14 bases outside the gene matches. Per the germline V gene, CDR1 is SGHKS and CDR2 is YYEKEE (reference sequence). The CDR3 has 18 residues. CDR3 DNA sequence: TGTGCCAGCAGCGGCGCTCCCGGGACAGGGTCCAGCTCCTACGAGCAGTACTTC. Its translation: CASSGAPGTGSSSYEQYF.

The chain combines TRBV6-5 with TRBJ2-7, with TRBD2 identical over 12 bases. The germline V gene has CDR1 MNHEY and CDR2 SVGAGI. The J segment lost 12 bases and the V segment lost 5 bases, leaving 8 bases of the junction unmatched. The CDR3 is 13 residues long. This CDR3 is CASSRASGGALYF. The CDR3 region has the DNA TGTGCCAGCAGTCGCGCTAGCGGGGGGGCACTGTACTTC.

This rearrangement joins TRBV5-1 to TRBJ1-2; tentative D call: TRBD1 (5 bases). Germline CDR1 reads SGHRS; CDR2 reads YFSETQ. The CDR3 covers 13 residues. The V end lost 8 bases, the J end lost 0 bases, and 11 bases lay between the germline ends. This chain's CDR3 is CASAQATNYGYTF. The CDR3 bases are TGCGCCAGTGCACAGGCCACTAACTATGGCTACACCTTC.

This chain uses TRBV2 with TRBJ2-1; 8 positions match TRBD1. Germline V lookup: CDR1 SNHLY, CDR2 FYNNEI. With 3 bases clipped from V and 0 bases from J, the junction kept 1 base outside the gene matches. There are 15 residues in the CDR3. The chain's CDR3 is CASSDTGGSYNEQFF. The CDR3 DNA reads TGTGCCAGCAGTGATACAGGGGGCTCCTACAATGAGCAGTTCTTC. The entire variable domain, with the rest obtained from reference TRBV2 and TRBJ2-1, is as follows: EPEVTQTPSHQVTQMGQEVILRCVPISNHLYFYWYRQILGQKVEFLVSFYNNEISEKSEIFDDQFSVERPDGSNFTLKIRSTKLEDSAMYFCASSDTGGSYNEQFFGPGTRLTVL.

V is TRBV27 and J is TRBJ2-3; possible D gene TRBD1, 6 bases. Germline V gene lookup returns CDR1 MNHEY and CDR2 SMNVEV (reference sequence). The germline V and J ends were trimmed by 5 bases and 2 bases, with 11 bases remaining between them. This CDR3 spans 14 amino acids. CDR3 DNA: TGTGCCAGCAGTGAACAGGGCTACACAGATACGCAGTATTTT. Protein sequence: CASSEQGYTDTQYF.

This chain joins TRBV10-3 and TRBJ1-2, with D possibly matching TRBD1 (5 bases). The germline gives CDR1 ENHRY, CDR2 SYGVKD. V was trimmed by 4 bases and J by 3 bases, leaving 12 bases between them. This CDR3 is 14 amino acids long. DNA for the CDR3: TGTGCCATCAGTGCCATGGACACCTACTATGGCTACACCTTC. This encodes CAISAMDTYYGYTF.

The chain couples TRBV4-2 to TRBJ1-1; D is uncertain. This CDR3 region has 14 residues. Trimming took off 2 bases at V and 7 bases at J, with 14 bases between the two ends. Germline values: CDR1 LGHNA, CDR2 YNFKEQ. CDR3 in DNA: TGTGCCAGCAGCCAATTTCTGGGGAGCGGTGAAGCTTTCTTT. The encoded protein is CASSQFLGSGEAFF.

This chain links TRBV25-1 with TRBJ1-5; possible D gene TRBD1, 6 bases. The CDR3 consists of 15 residues. With 2 bases removed from V and 7 bases from J, the gap between germline ends came to 15 bases. The germline CDR1 and CDR2 sequences are MGHDK and SYGVNS. The CDR3 region is CASSERGAVFQPQHF. DNA of the CDR3: TGTGCCAGCAGTGAACGGGGGGCGGTTTTCCAGCCCCAGCATTTT.

This chain joins TRBV21-1 and TRBJ2-2; the table's D call, TRBD1, has no DNA check behind it. TRBV21-1 is tagged as a pseudogene. The CDR3 spans 13 residues. CDR3 amino acids: CASSRNSGGELFF. The CDR3 DNA follows: TGTGCCAGCAGCCGTAACAGTGGCGGGGAGCTGTTTTTT.

This chain connects TRBV6-2 or TRBV6-3 to TRBJ2-2; the D gene is possibly TRBD2 (5 bases). The V end lost 3 bases, the J end lost 6 bases, and 8 bases lay between the germline ends. The germline gives CDR1 MNHEY, CDR2 SVGEGT. The CDR3 is 13 residues long. The CDR3 protein is CASSYQEAGELFF. The CDR3 nucleotides read TGTGCCAGCAGTTATCAGGAGGCCGGGGAGCTGTTTTTT.

Concerning this clone itself: Additional DNA sequences in this sample encode the identical CDR3. The V and J genes are TRBV6-5 and TRBJ1-2; 7 nucleotides line up with TRBD1. The CDR3 runs to 13 residues. CDR1 is MNHEY, CDR2 SVGAGI, per germline. The V and J ends lost 6 bases and 1 base, in that order; junction bases with no gene match: 2. CDR3 in DNA: TGTGCCAGCAGCAGACAGGGTAACTATGGCTACACCTTC. This sequence encodes CASSRQGNYGYTF.

This clone is a singleton in its sample. The V and J genes are TRBV5-1 and TRBJ1-3; no clear D gene. The germline CDR1 and CDR2 sequences are SGHRS and YFSETQ. The CDR3 spans 15 residues. The germline V and J ends were trimmed by 1 base and 2 bases, with 10 bases remaining between them. CDR3 bases: TGCGCCAGCAGCTTGAGTTTCGGGACTGGAAACACCATATATTTT. Its translation is CASSLSFGTGNTIYF. The full variable domain, in which reference TRBV5-1 and TRBJ1-3 provide the parts outside the CDR3, is KAGVTQTPRYLIKTRGQQVTLSCSPISGHRSVSWYQQTPGQGLQFLFEYFSETQRNKGNFPGRFSGRQFSNSRSEMNVSTLELGDSALYLCASSLSFGTGNTIYFGEGSWLTVV.

The chain recombines TRBV28 with TRBJ1-5; the D is unclear. With 9 bases removed from V and 5 bases from J, the gap between germline ends came to 14 bases. The CDR3 spans 13 residues. Germline values: CDR1 MDHEN, CDR2 SYDVKM. The CDR3 DNA reads TGTGCCAGTCTACGGGAGAGGGATCAGCCCCAGCATTTT. Translated, it gives CASLRERDQPQHF.

The chain recombines TRBV2 with TRBJ2-5, with a tentative D call TRBD1 (5 bases). The CDR3 has 14 amino acids. V was shortened by 3 bases and J by 9 bases, with 17 bases between the two germline ends. Germline loops: CDR1 SNHLY, CDR2 FYNNEI. The CDR3 loop is CASSEGPGLGAQYF. As DNA, the CDR3 is TGTGCCAGCAGTGAGGGGCCAGGCCTTGGAGCCCAGTACTTC.

This clone was detected a few times. The chain is built from TRBV27 and TRBJ1-5; D gene uncertain. The CDR3 runs 15 residues. With 8 bases removed from V and 0 bases from J, the gap between germline ends came to 14 bases. Germline values: CDR1 MNHEY, CDR2 SMNVEV (reference sequence). The DNA for the CDR3 is TGTGCCAGCGCGCCCCAAACAGATAGCAATCAGCCCCAGCATTTT. This codes for CASAPQTDSNQPQHF.

This clone was recorded only once. V is TRBV18 and J is TRBJ1-6; D not resolved. The CDR3 spans 13 residues. V lost 3 bases and J lost 7, with 7 bases in between. CDR1 is KGHSH, CDR2 LQKENI, per germline. This CDR3 reads CASSPAVNSPLHF. As DNA, the CDR3 is TGTGCCAGCTCACCGGCAGTCAATTCACCCCTCCACTTT.